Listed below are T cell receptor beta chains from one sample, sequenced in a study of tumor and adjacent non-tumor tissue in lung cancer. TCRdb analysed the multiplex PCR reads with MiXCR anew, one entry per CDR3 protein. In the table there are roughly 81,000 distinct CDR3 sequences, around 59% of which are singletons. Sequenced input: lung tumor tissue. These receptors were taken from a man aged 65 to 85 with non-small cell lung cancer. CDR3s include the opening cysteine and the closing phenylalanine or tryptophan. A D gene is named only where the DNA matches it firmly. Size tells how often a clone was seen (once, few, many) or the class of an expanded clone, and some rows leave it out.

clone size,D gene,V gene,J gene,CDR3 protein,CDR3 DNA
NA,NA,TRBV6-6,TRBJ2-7,CASGWGRYAELYF,TGTGCCAGCGGTTGGGGCAGGTATGCCGAGCTATACTTC
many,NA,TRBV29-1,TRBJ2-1,CSVGQTYNEQFF,TGCAGCGTGGGGCAGACGTACAATGAGCAGTTCTTC
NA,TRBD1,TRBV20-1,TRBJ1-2,CSVIDREYGYTF,TGCAGTGTTATCGACAGGGAGTATGGTTACACCTTC
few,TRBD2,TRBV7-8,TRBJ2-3,CASNSWTRKATDTQYF,TGTGCCAGCAACTCATGGACTAGGAAAGCCACAGATACGCAGTATTTT
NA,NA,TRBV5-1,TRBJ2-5,CANNLRETQYF,TGCGCCAACAACTTGAGGGAGACCCAGTACTTC
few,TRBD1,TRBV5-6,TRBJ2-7,CASSLQGAKSSEQYF,TGTGCCAGCAGCTTACAGGGGGCAAAGTCTTCCGAGCAGTACTTC
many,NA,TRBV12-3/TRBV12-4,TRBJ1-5,CASSLTGGGSQPQHF,TGTGCCAGCAGTTTAACCGGTGGAGGGAGTCAGCCCCAGCATTTT
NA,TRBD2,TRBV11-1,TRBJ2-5,CASSLSTGLAGWYRETQYF,TGTGCCAGCAGCTTAAGCACGGGACTAGCGGGTTGGTACAGAGAGACCCAGTACTTC
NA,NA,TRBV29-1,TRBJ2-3,CSVVLAGYTGTQYF,TGCAGCGTTGTGTTGGCGGGATACACAGGTACGCAGTATTTT
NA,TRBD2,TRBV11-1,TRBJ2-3,CAGGVPGGDTHYF,TGTGCCGGCGGCGTCCCGGGGGGAGATACGCACTATTTT
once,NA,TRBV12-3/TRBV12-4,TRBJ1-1,CASIQHGTEALF,TGTGCCAGCATCCAACATGGCACTGAAGCTCTCTTT
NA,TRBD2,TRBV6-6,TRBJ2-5,CAGTRGAGGLETQYF,TGTGCCGGCACCCGGGGAGCGGGGGGGCTGGAGACCCAGTACTTC
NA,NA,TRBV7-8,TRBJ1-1,CASSLPEGQCINTEAIF,TGCGCCAGCAGCCTCCCCGAGGGCCAGTGTATTAACACTGAAGCTATCTTT
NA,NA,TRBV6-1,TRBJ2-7,CANSLERGYEQCF,TGTGCCAACAGCCTGGAAAGGGGGTACGAGCAGTGCTTC
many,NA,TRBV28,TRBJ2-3,CASSFVAGTDTQYF,TGTGCCAGCAGTTTTGTAGCAGGCACAGATACGCAGTATTTT
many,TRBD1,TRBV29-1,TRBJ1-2,CSAGQAGNYGYTF,TGCAGCGCCGGACAGGCGGGGAACTATGGCTACACCTTC
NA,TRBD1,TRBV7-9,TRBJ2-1,CASILTGGSYNEQFF,TGTGCCAGCATCTTGACAGGGGGCTCCTACAATGAGCAGTTCTTC
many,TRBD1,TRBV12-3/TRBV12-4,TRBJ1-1,CASSLKQGAGFTEAFF,TGTGCCAGCAGTCTCAAACAGGGGGCTGGGTTCACTGAAGCTTTCTTT
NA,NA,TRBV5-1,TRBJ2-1,CASSLGRREKNEQFF,TGCGCCAGCAGCTTGGGCCGCAGGGAGAAGAATGAGCAGTTCTTC
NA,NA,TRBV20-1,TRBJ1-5,CSVRYSRNQSQHF,TGCAGTGTTAGATACTCCCGCAATCAGTCCCAGCATTTT
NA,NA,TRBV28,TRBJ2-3,CTSRPQEAGWPDTQYF,TGTACCAGCAGACCCCAAGAGGCAGGGTGGCCAGATACGCAGTATTTT
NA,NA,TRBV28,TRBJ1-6,CASSFSSGLAGSSLHF,TGTGCCAGCAGTTTTTCATCAGGGTTGGCCGGTTCATCCCTCCACTTT
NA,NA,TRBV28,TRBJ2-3,CDSSLLSADTQYF,TGTGACAGCAGTTTGTTGAGCGCAGATACGCAGTATTTT
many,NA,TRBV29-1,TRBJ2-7,CSVVYNSYEQYF,TGCAGCGTTGTGTACAACTCCTACGAGCAGTACTTC
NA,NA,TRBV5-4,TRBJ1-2,CASSYPRWDYGYTF,TGTGCCAGCAGCTACCCAAGGTGGGACTATGGTTACACCTTC
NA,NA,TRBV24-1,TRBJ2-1,CATGDLRIGSYNEQFF,TGTGCCACCGGTGATCTCAGGATCGGTTCCTACAATGAGCAGTTCTTC
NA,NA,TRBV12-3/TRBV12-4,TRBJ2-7,CACSPGTGSSYEQYF,TGTGCCTGCAGTCCAGGAACCGGGAGCTCCTACGAGCAGTACTTC
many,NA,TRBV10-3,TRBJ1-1,CAISESVDNTEAFF,TGTGCCATCAGTGAGTCTGTTGACAACACTGAAGCTTTCTTT
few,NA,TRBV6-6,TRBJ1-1,CASREDIMNTEAFF,TGTGCCAGCAGGGAGGACATCATGAACACTGAAGCTTTCTTT
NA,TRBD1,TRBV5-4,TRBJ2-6,CVSSLGQGARGANVLTF,TGTGTCAGCAGCTTGGGGCAGGGGGCAAGAGGGGCCAACGTCCTGACTTTC
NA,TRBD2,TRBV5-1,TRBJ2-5,CASSPSGGRQETQYF,TGCGCTAGCAGCCCTAGCGGGGGCCGTCAAGAGACCCAGTACTTC
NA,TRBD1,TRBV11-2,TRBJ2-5,CTSSLLDRGLGETQYF,TGTACCAGCAGCTTACTCGACAGGGGGTTGGGAGAGACCCAGTACTTC
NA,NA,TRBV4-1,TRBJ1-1,CANSREGGRAGSEAFF,TGCGCCAACAGCCGAGAGGGGGGCAGGGCCGGCAGTGAAGCTTTCTTT
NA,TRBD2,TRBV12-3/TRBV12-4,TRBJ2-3,CASSVSGDTDTQYF,TGTGCCAGCAGTGTTAGCGGGGACACAGATACGCAGTATTTT
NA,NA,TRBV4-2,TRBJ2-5,CASCLEGRETQYF,TGTGCCAGCTGCCTCGAGGGGCGAGAGACGCAGTACTTC
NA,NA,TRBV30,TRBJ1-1,CAWTGVAYTEAYF,TGTGCCTGGACCGGGGTTGCATATACTGAAGCTTACTTT
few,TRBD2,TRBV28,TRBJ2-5,CASSYSSGRGTQYF,TGTGCCAGCAGTTACTCTAGCGGGAGGGGGACCCAGTACTTC
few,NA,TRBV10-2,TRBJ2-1,CASSESGGYNEQFF,TGCGCCAGCAGTGAGTCGGGGGGCTACAATGAGCAGTTCTTC
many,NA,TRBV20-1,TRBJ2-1,CSASPRQLGPSFF,TGCAGTGCTAGCCCCAGACAATTGGGACCTTCGTTCTTC
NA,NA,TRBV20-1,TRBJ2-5,CSASPLGGLETQYF,TGCAGTGCTAGCCCACTCGGGGGGCTCGAGACCCAGTACTTC
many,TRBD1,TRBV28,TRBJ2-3,CASSLGTGRVWTDTQYF,TGTGCCAGCAGTTTAGGGACAGGGAGGGTTTGGACAGATACGCAGTATTTT
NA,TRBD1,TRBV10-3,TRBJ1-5,CATSEDRGSQPQHF,TGTGCCACCAGTGAAGACAGGGGAAGTCAGCCCCAGCATTTT
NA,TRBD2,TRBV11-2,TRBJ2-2,CASRTSSGSTGELFF,TGTGCAAGCAGGACGTCAAGCGGGAGCACCGGGGAGCTCTTTTTT
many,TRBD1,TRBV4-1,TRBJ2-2,CASSQVAFGTAGIGELFF,TGCGCCAGCAGCCAAGTCGCTTTCGGGACAGCAGGGATCGGGGAGCTGTTTTTT
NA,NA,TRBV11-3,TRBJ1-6,CDSSPRKHVRDNSPLHF,TGTGACAGCAGCCCTCGAAAGCACGTACGCGATAATTCACCCCTCCACTTT
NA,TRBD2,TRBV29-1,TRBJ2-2,CSVGELGNSGELFF,TGCAGCGTTGGCGAACTAGGAAACAGCGGGGAACTGTTTTTT
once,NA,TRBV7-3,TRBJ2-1,CASRFSWSSYNEQFF,TGTGCCAGCAGATTTAGCTGGAGCTCCTACAATGAGCAGTTCTTC
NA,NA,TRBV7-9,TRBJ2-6,CASSYTWFAGANVLTF,TGTGCCAGCAGCTATACATGGTTTGCTGGGGCCAACGTCCTGACTTTC
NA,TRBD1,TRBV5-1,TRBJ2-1,CASSPGTGVYNEQFF,TGCGCCAGCAGCCCGGGGACAGGAGTTTATAATGAGCAGTTCTTC
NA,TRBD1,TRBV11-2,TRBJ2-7,CASSLDRECEQYF,TGTGCGAGCAGCCTGGACAGGGAATGCGAGCAGTACTTC
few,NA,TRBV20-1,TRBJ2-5,CSARDPTGSVLETQYF,TGCAGTGCTAGAGACCCCACCGGTAGCGTGTTAGAGACCCAGTACTTC